The TCR beta chain under discussion was sequenced for a study of vaccination effects on CD4 cells after COVID-19. Study-wide results and limits: Only a few convalescent patients and no early post-infection timepoints featured in the study. Healthy vaccine recipients' vaccine-induced clones were almost all SARS-CoV-2 mono-reactive.

CDR3 length: 13 amino acids. Looked up from germline, CDR1 is SGHRS and CDR2 is YFSETQ. V was pared by 0 bases and J by 7 bases, with 10 bases between. Assay: immunoSEQ multiplex PCR; the TCRdb copy retains only in-frame clones and omits some. This table has tens of thousands of clones, approximately 75% appearing once. Under the ViraFEST assay, PBMC were stimulated with viral peptide pools so that antigen-specific CD4+ T cells expanded. Sequencing was performed afterwards. The culture ran for roughly ten days before CD4+ T cells were isolated. In the vaccine recipients, nucleocapsid antibodies were negative and there was no prior SARS-CoV-2 infection. This clone was detected only a few times. Its antigen remains unidentified.

The specimen was CD4+ T cells from PBMCs cultured with HCoV-OC43 spike peptides, collected before COVID-19 vaccination. Specified subset: HCoV-OC43 spike overlapping peptide pool stimulation. V usage is TRBV5-1 and J usage is TRBJ1-2; D call uncertain. The sequence came from a human donor who received a COVID-19 vaccine. CDR3 protein: CASSLDQDRGYTF. The CDR3 nucleotides are TGCGCCAGCAGCTTGGACCAGGATCGTGGCTACACCTTC.